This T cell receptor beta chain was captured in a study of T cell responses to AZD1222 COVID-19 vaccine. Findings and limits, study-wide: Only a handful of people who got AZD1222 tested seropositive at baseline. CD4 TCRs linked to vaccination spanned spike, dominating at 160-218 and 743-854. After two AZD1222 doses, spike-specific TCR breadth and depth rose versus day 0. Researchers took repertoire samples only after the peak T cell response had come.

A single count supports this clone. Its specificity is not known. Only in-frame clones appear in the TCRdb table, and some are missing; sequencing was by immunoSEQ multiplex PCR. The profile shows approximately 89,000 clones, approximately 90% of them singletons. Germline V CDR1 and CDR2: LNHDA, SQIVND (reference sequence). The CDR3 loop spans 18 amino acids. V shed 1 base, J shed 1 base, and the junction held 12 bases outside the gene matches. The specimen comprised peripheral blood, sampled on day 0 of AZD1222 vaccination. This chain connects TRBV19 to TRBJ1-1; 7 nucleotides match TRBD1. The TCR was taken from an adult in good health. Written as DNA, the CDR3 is TGTGCCAGTAGTATAGTTATGGTTTCGAGACAGGGGAACACTGAAGCTTTCTTT. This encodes CASSIVMVSRQGNTEAFF.